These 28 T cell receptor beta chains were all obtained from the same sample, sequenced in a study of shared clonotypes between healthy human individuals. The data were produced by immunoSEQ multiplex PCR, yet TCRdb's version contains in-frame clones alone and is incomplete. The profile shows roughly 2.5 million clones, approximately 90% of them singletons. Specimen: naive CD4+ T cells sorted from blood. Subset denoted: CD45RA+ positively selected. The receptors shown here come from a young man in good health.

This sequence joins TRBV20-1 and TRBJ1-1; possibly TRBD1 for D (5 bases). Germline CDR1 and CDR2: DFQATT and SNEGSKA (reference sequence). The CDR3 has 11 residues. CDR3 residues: CTPMGGFEAFF. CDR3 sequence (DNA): TGCACCCCAATGGGGGGGTTTGAAGCTTTCTTT.

DNA of the CDR3: TGTGCCAGCAGTTACACTTACAGGGGAGACGGCTATGGCTACACCTTC. As protein: CASSYTYRGDGYGYTF. V is TRBV6-5 and J is TRBJ1-2; TRBD1 matches at 7 bases. The ends lost 2 bases at V and 4 bases at J; junction bases unmatched: 10. The germline V gene has CDR1 MNHEY and CDR2 SVGAGI. This CDR3 has 16 amino acids.

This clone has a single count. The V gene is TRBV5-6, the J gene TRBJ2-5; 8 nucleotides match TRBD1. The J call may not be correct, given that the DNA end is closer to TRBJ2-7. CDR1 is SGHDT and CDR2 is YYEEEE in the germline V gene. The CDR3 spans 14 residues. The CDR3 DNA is TGTGCCAGCAGCCGGGACAGGAGCTCCTACGAGCAGTACTTC. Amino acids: CASSRDRSSYEQYF.

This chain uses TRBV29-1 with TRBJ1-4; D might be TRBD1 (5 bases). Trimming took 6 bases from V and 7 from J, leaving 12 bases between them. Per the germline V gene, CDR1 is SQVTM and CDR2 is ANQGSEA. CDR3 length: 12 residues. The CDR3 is CSVIGTSEKLFF. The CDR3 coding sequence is TGCAGCGTCATCGGGACCTCTGAAAAACTGTTTTTT.

For the CDR3, the DNA is TGTGCCAGCAGCCTACCCGGGACGGTTCGCACTGAAGCTTTCTTT. It codes for CASSLPGTVRTEAFF. V usage is TRBV5-6 and J usage is TRBJ1-1, with D perhaps TRBD1 (5 bases). Germline CDR1 is SGHDT and CDR2 is YYEEEE. V was pared by 4 bases and J by 4 bases, with 17 bases between. The CDR3 is 15 residues long.

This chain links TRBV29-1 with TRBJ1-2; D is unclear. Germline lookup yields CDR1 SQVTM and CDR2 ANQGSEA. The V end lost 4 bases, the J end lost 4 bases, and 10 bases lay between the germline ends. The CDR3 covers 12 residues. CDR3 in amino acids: CSVVRDGYGYTF. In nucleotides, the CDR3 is TGCAGCGTTGTGAGGGATGGCTATGGCTACACCTTC.

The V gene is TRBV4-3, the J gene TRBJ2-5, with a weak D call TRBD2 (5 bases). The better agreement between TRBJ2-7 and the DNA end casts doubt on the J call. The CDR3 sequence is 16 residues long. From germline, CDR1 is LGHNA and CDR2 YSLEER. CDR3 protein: CASSQDVNARAYEQYF. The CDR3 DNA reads TGCGCCAGCAGCCAAGATGTAAATGCGAGGGCCTACGAGCAGTACTTC.

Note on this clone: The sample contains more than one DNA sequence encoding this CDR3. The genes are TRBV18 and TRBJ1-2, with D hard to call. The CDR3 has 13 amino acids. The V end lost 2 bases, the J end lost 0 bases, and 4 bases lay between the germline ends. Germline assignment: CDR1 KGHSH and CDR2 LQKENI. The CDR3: CASSPETNYGYTF. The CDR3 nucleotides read TGTGCCAGCTCACCAGAGACTAACTATGGCTACACCTTC.

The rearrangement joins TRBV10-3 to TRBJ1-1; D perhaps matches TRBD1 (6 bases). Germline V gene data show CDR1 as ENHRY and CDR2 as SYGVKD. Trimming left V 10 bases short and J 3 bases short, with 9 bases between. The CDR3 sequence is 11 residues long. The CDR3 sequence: CATRTDTEAFF. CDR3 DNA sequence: TGTGCCACCAGGACAGACACTGAAGCTTTCTTT.

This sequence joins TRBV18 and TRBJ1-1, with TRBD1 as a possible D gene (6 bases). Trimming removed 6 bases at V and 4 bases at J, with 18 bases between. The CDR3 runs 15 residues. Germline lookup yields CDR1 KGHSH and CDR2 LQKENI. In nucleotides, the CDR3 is TGTGCCAGCTCCCCTCCTGGACAGTCTTCCACTGAAGCTTTCTTT. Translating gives CASSPPGQSSTEAFF. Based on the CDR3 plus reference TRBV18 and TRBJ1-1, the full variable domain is NAGVMQNPRHLVRRRGQEARLRCSPMKGHSHVYWYRQLPEEGLKFMVYLQKENIIDESGMPKERFSAEFPKEGPSILRIQQVVRGDSAAYFCASSPPGQSSTEAFFGQGTRLTVV.

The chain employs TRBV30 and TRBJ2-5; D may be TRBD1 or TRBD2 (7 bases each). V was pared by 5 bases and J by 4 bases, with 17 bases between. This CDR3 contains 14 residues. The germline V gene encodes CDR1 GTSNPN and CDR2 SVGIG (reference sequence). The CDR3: CAWDPTGRGETQYF. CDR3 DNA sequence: TGTGCCTGGGACCCGACAGGGAGGGGAGAGACCCAGTACTTC.

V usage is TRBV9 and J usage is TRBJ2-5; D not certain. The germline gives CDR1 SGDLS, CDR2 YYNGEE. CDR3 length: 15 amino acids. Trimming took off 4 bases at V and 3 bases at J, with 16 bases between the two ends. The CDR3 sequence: CASSPTRRTEETQYF. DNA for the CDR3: TGTGCCAGCAGCCCGACGCGAAGGACCGAAGAGACCCAGTACTTC.

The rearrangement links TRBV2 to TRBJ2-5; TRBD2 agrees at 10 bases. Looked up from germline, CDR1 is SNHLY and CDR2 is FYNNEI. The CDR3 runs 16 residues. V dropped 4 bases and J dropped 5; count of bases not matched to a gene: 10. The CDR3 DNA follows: TGTGCCAGCAGTGGACTAGCGGGCGGGATTGAGGAGACCCAGTACTTC. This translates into CASSGLAGGIEETQYF.

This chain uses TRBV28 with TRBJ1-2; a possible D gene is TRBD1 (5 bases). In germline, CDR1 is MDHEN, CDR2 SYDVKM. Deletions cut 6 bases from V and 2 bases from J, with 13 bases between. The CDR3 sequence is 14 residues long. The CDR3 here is CASSTGPPNYGYTF. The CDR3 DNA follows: TGTGCCAGCAGCACGGGACCGCCAAACTATGGCTACACCTTC.

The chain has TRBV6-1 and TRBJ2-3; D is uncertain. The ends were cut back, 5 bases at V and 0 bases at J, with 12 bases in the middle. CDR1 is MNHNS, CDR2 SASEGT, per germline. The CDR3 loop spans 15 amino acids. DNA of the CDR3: TGTGCCAGCAGTTCCGCACAGACTAGCACAGATACGCAGTATTTT. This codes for CASSSAQTSTDTQYF.

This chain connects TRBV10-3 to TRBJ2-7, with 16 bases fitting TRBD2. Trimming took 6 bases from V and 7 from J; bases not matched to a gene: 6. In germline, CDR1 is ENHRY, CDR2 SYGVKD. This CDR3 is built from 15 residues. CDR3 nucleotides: TGTGCCATCAGGGGGACTAGCGGGAGGGCAGAGGAGCAGTACTTC. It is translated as CAIRGTSGRAEEQYF.

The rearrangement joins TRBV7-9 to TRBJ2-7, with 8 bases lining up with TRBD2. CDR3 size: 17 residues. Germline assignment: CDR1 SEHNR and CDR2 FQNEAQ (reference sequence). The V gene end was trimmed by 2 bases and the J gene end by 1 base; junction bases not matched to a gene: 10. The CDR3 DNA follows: TGTGCCAGCAGCTTACCATTAGCGGGGCCTTCGTCCTACGAGCAGTACTTC. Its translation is CASSLPLAGPSSYEQYF. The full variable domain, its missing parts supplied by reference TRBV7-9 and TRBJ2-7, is DTGVSQNPRHKITKRGQNVTFRCDPISEHNRLYWYRQTLGQGPEFLTYFQNEAQLEKSRLLSDRFSAERPKGSFSTLEIQRTEQGDSAMYLCASSLPLAGPSSYEQYFGPGTRLTVT.

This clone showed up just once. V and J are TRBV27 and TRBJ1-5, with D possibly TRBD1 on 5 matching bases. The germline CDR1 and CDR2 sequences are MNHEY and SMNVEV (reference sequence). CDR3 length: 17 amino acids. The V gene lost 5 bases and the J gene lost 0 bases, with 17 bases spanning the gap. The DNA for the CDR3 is TGTGCCAGCAGTCCACTCGGGGGAGGAAATAGCAATCAGCCCCAGCATTTT. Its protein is CASSPLGGGNSNQPQHF.

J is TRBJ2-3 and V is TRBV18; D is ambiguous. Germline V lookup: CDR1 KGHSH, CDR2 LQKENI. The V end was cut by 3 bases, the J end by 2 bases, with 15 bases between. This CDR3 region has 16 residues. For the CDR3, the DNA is TGTGCCAGCTCACCGACCGACAACACTCTCACAGATACGCAGTATTTT. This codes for CASSPTDNTLTDTQYF.

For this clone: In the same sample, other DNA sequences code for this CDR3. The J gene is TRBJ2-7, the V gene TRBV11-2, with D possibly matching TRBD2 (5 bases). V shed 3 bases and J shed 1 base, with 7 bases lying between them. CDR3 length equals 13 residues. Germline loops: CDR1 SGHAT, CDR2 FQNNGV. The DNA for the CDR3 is TGTGCCAGCAGCTTGGGAGAGTCCTACGAGCAGTACTTC. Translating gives CASSLGESYEQYF.

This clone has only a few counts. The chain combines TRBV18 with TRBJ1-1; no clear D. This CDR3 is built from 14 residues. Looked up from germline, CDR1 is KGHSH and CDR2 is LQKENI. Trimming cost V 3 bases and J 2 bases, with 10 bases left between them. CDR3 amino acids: CASSPGIDNTEAFF. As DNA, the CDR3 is TGTGCCAGCTCACCGGGTATCGACAACACTGAAGCTTTCTTT.

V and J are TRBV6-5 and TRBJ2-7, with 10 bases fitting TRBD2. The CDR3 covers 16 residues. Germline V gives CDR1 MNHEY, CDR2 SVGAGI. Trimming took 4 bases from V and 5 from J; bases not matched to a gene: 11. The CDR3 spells CASSSWSSGRFDEQYF. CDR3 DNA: TGTGCCAGCAGTTCCTGGTCTAGCGGGAGATTCGACGAGCAGTACTTC.

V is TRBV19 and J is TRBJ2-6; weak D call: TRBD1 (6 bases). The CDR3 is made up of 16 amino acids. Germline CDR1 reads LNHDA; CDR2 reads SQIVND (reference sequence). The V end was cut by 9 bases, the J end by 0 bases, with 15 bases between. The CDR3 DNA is TGTGCCAGCAGGGGACGTGAGGTCTCTGGGGCCAACGTCCTGACTTTC. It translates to CASRGREVSGANVLTF.

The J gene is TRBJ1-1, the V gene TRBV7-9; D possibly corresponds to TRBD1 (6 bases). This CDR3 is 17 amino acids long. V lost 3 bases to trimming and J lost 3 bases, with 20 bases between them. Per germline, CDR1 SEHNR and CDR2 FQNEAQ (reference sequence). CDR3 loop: CASSLGLRGAVDTEAFF. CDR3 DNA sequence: TGTGCCAGCAGCTTGGGGTTGCGGGGGGCGGTAGACACTGAAGCTTTCTTT.

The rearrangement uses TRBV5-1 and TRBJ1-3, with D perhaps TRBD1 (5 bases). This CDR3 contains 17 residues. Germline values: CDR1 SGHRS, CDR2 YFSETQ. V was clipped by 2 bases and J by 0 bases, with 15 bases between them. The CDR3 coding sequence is TGCGCCAGCAGCTTAACCGACAGTTTATCCTCTGGAAACACCATATATTTT. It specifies CASSLTDSLSSGNTIYF.

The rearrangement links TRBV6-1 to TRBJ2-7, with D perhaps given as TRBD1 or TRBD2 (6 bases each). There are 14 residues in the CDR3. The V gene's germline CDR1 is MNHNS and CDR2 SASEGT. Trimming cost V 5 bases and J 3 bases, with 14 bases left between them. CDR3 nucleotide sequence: TGTGCCAGCAGTTCAAACAGGGAGGTCTACGAGCAGTACTTC. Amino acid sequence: CASSSNREVYEQYF.

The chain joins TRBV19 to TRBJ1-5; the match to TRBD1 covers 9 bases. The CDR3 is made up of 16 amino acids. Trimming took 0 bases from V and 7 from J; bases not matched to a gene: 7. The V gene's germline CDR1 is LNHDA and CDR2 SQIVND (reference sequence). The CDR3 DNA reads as TGTGCCAGTAGTATAGACGGACAGGGGAGAATACAGCCCCAGCATTTT. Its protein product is CASSIDGQGRIQPQHF.

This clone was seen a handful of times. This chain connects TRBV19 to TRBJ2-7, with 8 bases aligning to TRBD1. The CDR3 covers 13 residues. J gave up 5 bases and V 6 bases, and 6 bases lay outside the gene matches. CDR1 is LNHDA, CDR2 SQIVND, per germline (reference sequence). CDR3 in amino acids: CASSHRGSHEQYF. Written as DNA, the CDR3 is TGTGCCAGTAGCCACAGGGGGAGCCACGAGCAGTACTTC.